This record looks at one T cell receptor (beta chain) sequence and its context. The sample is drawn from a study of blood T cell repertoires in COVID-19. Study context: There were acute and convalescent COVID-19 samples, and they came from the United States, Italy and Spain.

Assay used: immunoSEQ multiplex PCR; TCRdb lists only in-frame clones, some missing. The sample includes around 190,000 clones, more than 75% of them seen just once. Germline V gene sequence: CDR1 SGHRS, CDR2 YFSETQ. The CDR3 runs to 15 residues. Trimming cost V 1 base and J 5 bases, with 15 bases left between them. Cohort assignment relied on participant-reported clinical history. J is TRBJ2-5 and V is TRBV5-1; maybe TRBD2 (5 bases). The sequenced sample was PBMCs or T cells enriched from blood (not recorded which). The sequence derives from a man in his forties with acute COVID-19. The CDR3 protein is CASSLTGRKEETQYF. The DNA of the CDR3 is TGCGCCAGCAGCTTGACGGGAAGGAAGGAGGAGACCCAGTACTTC.